This T cell receptor beta chain was sequenced in a study of blood T cell repertoires in COVID-19. Study-level information: Material from acute and convalescent COVID-19 was sourced from the United States, Italy and Spain. Sample material is recorded as cDNA or gDNA derived from T cells, B-cell-depleted T cells, or PBMCs.

The germline V gene encodes CDR1 ENHRY and CDR2 SYGVKD. The CDR3 has 21 residues. V lost 7 bases to trimming and J lost 0 bases; unmatched junction nucleotides: 24. This clone showed up just a few times. Original data processing: Counts of nucleated cells, estimated from reference gene primer amplification, were obtained. The assay was immunoSEQ multiplex PCR, and TCRdb's table has in-frame clones only and misses some. D and trimming were read from the DNA, whereas the V and J calls and clone size are those reported in that table. The data hold roughly 280,000 clones, with 84% observed a single time. The gene calls are TRBV10-3 and TRBJ1-3; 7 positions match TRBD1. This receptor was identified in a man aged 55 to 70 with acute or convalescent COVID-19. Material for sequencing was peripheral blood. For the CDR3, the DNA is TGTGCCATCACTTCGCGGGCAGTGGGACAGCTCCCTCGATTCTCTGGAAACACCATATATTTT. This encodes CAITSRAVGQLPRFSGNTIYF.